The 8 T cell receptor beta chains below all came from one sample that was sequenced in a study of blood T cell repertoires in COVID-19. Sequencing was performed with immunoSEQ multiplex PCR; in TCRdb, only in-frame clones are kept and a portion is missing. Of hundreds of thousands of clones detected, roughly nine tenths appear once; the ten largest clones hold about 0.93%. The sequenced material came from PBMCs or T cells enriched from blood (not recorded which). These receptors were taken from a woman aged 30 to 39 who had recovered from COVID-19.

The chain carries TRBV5-6 and TRBJ1-6; a possible D gene is TRBD1 (5 bases). Germline lookup yields CDR1 SGHDT and CDR2 YYEEEE. Trimming took 1 base from V and 10 from J, leaving 15 bases between them. The CDR3 contains 15 residues. The CDR3 is CASSLPQAVGSPLHF. The CDR3 DNA reads TGTGCCAGCAGCTTGCCACAGGCTGTAGGGTCACCCCTCCACTTT. Complete variable domain (other parts from reference TRBV5-6 and TRBJ1-6): DAGVTQSPTHLIKTRGQQVTLRCSPKSGHDTVSWYQQALGQGPQFIFQYYEEEERQRGNFPDRFSGHQFPNYSSELNVNALLLGDSALYLCASSLPQAVGSPLHFGNGTRLTVT.

V is TRBV28 and J is TRBJ2-3; no clear D gene. Per the germline V gene, CDR1 is MDHEN and CDR2 is SYDVKM. This CDR3 is built from 16 residues. The V gene lost 5 bases and the J gene lost 3 bases, with 18 bases spanning the gap. The CDR3 here is CASSLYLLPQTDTQYF. The CDR3 region has the DNA TGTGCCAGCAGTCTATACTTACTCCCCCAAACAGATACGCAGTATTTT. Full variable domain (outside the CDR3, taken from reference TRBV28 and TRBJ2-3): DVKVTQSSRYLVKRTGEKVFLECVQDMDHENMFWYRQDPGLGLRLIYFSYDVKMKEKGDIPEGYSVSREKKERFSLILESASTNQTSMYLCASSLYLLPQTDTQYFGPGTRLTVL.

The chain carries TRBV11-2 and TRBJ1-1; 9 nucleotides match TRBD1. Germline CDR1 SGHAT, CDR2 FQNNGV. CDR3 size: 14 residues. V lost 5 bases and J lost 5; bases outside the gene matches: 6. The DNA of the CDR3 is TGTGCCAGCAGCCTCGGGACAGGGAAAACTGAAGCTTTCTTT. Protein: CASSLGTGKTEAFF.

The J gene is TRBJ2-7, the V gene TRBV7-2, with 7 bases fitting TRBD2. V lost 4 bases and J lost 7; bases outside the gene matches: 10. There are 14 residues in the CDR3. Germline-derived CDR1 and CDR2 are SGHTA and FQGNSA. The CDR3 spells CASSSMGRGGEQYF. CDR3 in DNA: TGTGCCAGCAGCTCTATGGGGAGGGGCGGAGAGCAGTACTTC.

This chain joins TRBV2 and TRBJ1-6; the match to TRBD1 covers 10 bases. V gave up 6 bases and J gave up 7 bases; unmatched junction bases: 3. The germline V gene encodes CDR1 SNHLY and CDR2 FYNNEI. The CDR3 extends over 14 amino acids. DNA of the CDR3: TGTGCCAGCAGAGCGACAGGGGGCAATTCACCCCTCCACTTT. This encodes CASRATGGNSPLHF.

The V call is TRBV7-9, the J call TRBJ2-7; no clear D. The V gene's germline CDR1 is SEHNR and CDR2 FQNEAQ (reference sequence). CDR3 length: 14 amino acids. V lost 5 bases, J lost 5 bases, and 16 bases lay in between. The CDR3 sequence is CASSPPLREDEQYF. The DNA of the CDR3 is TGTGCCAGCAGCCCCCCCCTGCGTGAGGACGAGCAGTACTTC.

Concerning this clone itself: The junction differs from germline at one of its ends, possibly a read error. This sequence joins TRBV2 and TRBJ1-4; D might be TRBD1 (6 bases). Germline V CDR1 and CDR2: SNHLY, FYNNEI. CDR3 length: 15 residues. CDR3 residues: CASSEGGLRNEKLFF. CDR3 in DNA: TGTGCCAGCAGCGAAGGGGGGCTACGTAATGAAAAACTGTTTTTT.

The chain carries TRBV9 and TRBJ1-2, with D possibly TRBD1 on 5 matching bases. Per the germline V gene, CDR1 is SGDLS and CDR2 is YYNGEE. CDR3 size: 15 residues. Trimming cost V 0 bases and J 7 bases, with 16 bases left between them. CDR3 nucleotides: TGTGCCAGCAGCGTAGGGCGTCGGGGGGGATCTGGCTACACCTTC. Protein: CASSVGRRGGSGYTF.